Presented here are 17 T cell receptor beta chains from one specimen sequenced in a study of CD8 T cells in ankylosing spondylitis. The study, taken as a whole, reports: What seemed typical of ankylosing spondylitis blood was a TCR beta motif built from 8 or 9 highly homologous variants.

Their cognate antigens are unknown. TCRdb re-analysed the 5' RACE reads in MiXCR, keeping a single row per CDR3 protein. The data show a few hundred thousand distinct CDR3 sequences, with about 18% seen just once and about 39% held by the top ten. Sequenced input: blood, either unsorted or a sorted T cell fraction (not recorded which). These receptors originate from a male donor with ankylosing spondylitis.

The gene calls are TRBV9 and TRBJ2-1; a weak D match, TRBD1 (7 bases). The CDR3 has 16 amino acids. In germline, CDR1 is SGDLS, CDR2 YYNGEE. V lost 1 base, J lost 8 bases, and 19 bases lay in between. The CDR3 is CASSVSGPGQYDEQFF. CDR3 sequence (DNA): TGTGCCAGCAGCGTAAGCGGGCCGGGACAGTACGATGAGCAGTTCTTC.

The chain links TRBV4-1 to TRBJ2-1; the D is unclear. Germline V gives CDR1 MGHRA, CDR2 YSYEKL. The V gene lost 0 bases and the J gene lost 6 bases, with 12 bases spanning the gap. CDR3 size: 15 residues. The CDR3 DNA follows: TGCGCCAGCAGCCAAGATCAGGCCGCTTCCAATGAGCAGTTCTTC. This translates into CASSQDQAASNEQFF.

CDR3 loop: CASSLDLGGHYGYTF. In DNA form, the CDR3 reads TGTGCCAGCAGCTTAGATCTCGGCGGCCACTATGGCTACACCTTC. This chain joins TRBV11-3 and TRBJ1-2; no reliable D call. This CDR3 contains 15 residues. Between the trimmed V and J ends, which lost 0 bases and 3 bases, there was a span of 11 bases. Germline loops: CDR1 SGHNT, CDR2 YENEEA.

The gene calls are TRBV10-2 and TRBJ2-5; TRBD1 agrees at 8 bases. This CDR3 is built from 15 residues. The germline V gene encodes CDR1 WSHSY and CDR2 SAAADI. Trimming took 8 bases from V and 3 from J; bases not matched to a gene: 11. The CDR3 sequence is CASGPMTGEKETQYF. In DNA form, the CDR3 reads TGCGCCAGCGGCCCCATGACAGGGGAAAAAGAGACCCAGTACTTC.

The chain links TRBV12-3 or TRBV12-4 to TRBJ1-1; TRBD1 is a possible D gene (6 bases). The CDR3 spans 14 residues. Trimming left V 6 bases short and J 1 base short, with 12 bases between. This chain's CDR3 is CASSPRGGNTEAFF. The CDR3 DNA is TGTGCCAGCAGCCCCCGAGGGGGGAACACTGAAGCTTTCTTT.

The sample holds a few counts of this clonotype. The rearrangement uses TRBV4-3 and TRBJ2-1; D is uncertain. This CDR3 spans 16 amino acids. Germline values: CDR1 LGHNA, CDR2 YSLEER. V was clipped by 1 base and J by 7 bases, with 17 bases between them. In nucleotides, the CDR3 is TGCGCCAGCAGCCAAGTGTTTGAGTCCGACGGGAATGAGCAGTTCTTC. Its protein is CASSQVFESDGNEQFF.

This chain joins TRBV4-3 and TRBJ2-7, with D unresolved. Germline CDR1 LGHNA, CDR2 YSLEER. The V and J ends lost 1 base and 5 bases respectively, with 21 bases between them. The CDR3 consists of 17 residues. Here the CDR3 reads CASSQGVPGSLLNEQYF. The CDR3 region has the DNA TGCGCCAGCAGCCAAGGGGTACCAGGCTCCCTCCTGAACGAGCAGTACTTC.

This rearrangement joins TRBV27 to TRBJ2-3, with 7 bases identical to TRBD1. Per germline, CDR1 MNHEY and CDR2 SMNVEV (reference sequence). J lost 4 bases, V lost 10 bases, and 8 bases had no gene match. The CDR3 has 13 amino acids. CDR3 amino acids: CATKGAGPDTQYF. CDR3 coding DNA: TGTGCCACTAAGGGGGCAGGGCCAGATACGCAGTATTTT.

This clonotype was counted only a few times. V and J are TRBV7-9 and TRBJ2-3; D might be TRBD2 (5 bases). V lost 2 bases and J lost 3, with 18 bases in between. CDR1 SEHNR and CDR2 FQNEAQ come from the germline V gene (reference sequence). This CDR3 has 17 amino acids. This CDR3 is CASSLPLLVPATDTQYF. Here the CDR3 DNA reads TGTGCCAGCAGCTTACCTTTACTAGTCCCCGCGACAGATACGCAGTATTTT.

This clonotype was detected ten times or more. The gene calls are TRBV12-3 or TRBV12-4 and TRBJ2-5; D gene ambiguous. The CDR3 consists of 12 residues. V gave up 3 bases and J gave up 5 bases, with 7 bases separating them. Here the CDR3 DNA reads TGTGCCAGCAGTTTCTCGTTCGAGACCCAGTACTTC. Translated, it gives CASSFSFETQYF.

The chain uses TRBV11-2 and TRBJ2-1; no reliable D call. Germline lookup yields CDR1 SGHAT and CDR2 FQNNGV. V shed 2 bases and J shed 8 bases, with 13 bases lying between them. The CDR3 is 14 residues long. The CDR3 DNA is TGTGCCAGCAGCTTACGTTCCGACGACGATGAGCAGTTCTTC. It encodes CASSLRSDDDEQFF. Supplemented by reference TRBV11-2 and TRBJ2-1, the full variable domain reads EAGVAQSPRYKIIEKRQSVAFWCNPISGHATLYWYQQILGQGPKLLIQFQNNGVVDDSQLPKDRFSAERLKGVDSTLKIQPAKLEDSAVYLCASSLRSDDDEQFFGPGTRLTVL.

This clonotype has just a few counts. The gene calls are TRBV3-1 and TRBJ2-3; D ambiguous. The germline V gene has CDR1 LGHDT and CDR2 YNNKEL (reference sequence). V lost 1 base and J 8 bases, leaving 16 bases between the germline ends. This CDR3 has 15 amino acids. The chain's CDR3 is CASSQVHSSHCTQYF. The CDR3 DNA is TGTGCCAGCAGCCAAGTACACTCCTCCCATTGTACGCAGTATTTT.

This sequence joins TRBV12-3 or TRBV12-4 and TRBJ2-5, with TRBD2 identical over 8 bases. Trimming removed 5 bases from V and 1 base from J; junction bases left unmatched: 6. The CDR3 covers 15 residues. The CDR3 DNA reads as TGTGCCAGCAGTGGAGAGAGCGGGAGCCAAGAGACCCAGTACTTC. Its translation: CASSGESGSQETQYF.

Concerning this clonotype itself: Germline is not matched at one junction end, which may reflect a read error. The CDR3 loop reads CATSDPRGRELFF. The CDR3 DNA is TGTGCCACCAGTGATCCGCGGGGAAGGGAGTTGTTTTTT. V is TRBV24-1 and J is TRBJ2-2; D may be TRBD2 (6 bases). This CDR3 spans 13 amino acids. Germline-derived CDR1 and CDR2 are KGHDR and SFDVKD.

The chain uses TRBV4-1 and TRBJ1-5; TRBD1 matches at 9 bases. There are 14 residues in the CDR3. The V and J ends lost 2 bases and 5 bases, in that order; junction bases with no gene match: 1. From germline, CDR1 is MGHRA and CDR2 YSYEKL. The CDR3 region has the DNA TGCGCCAGCAGCCAAAGACAGGGGGATCAGCCCCAGCATTTT. This translates into CASSQRQGDQPQHF.

The J gene is TRBJ2-1, the V gene TRBV25-1; D may be TRBD2 (5 bases). V was clipped by 1 base and J by 4 bases, with 11 bases between them. The V gene's germline CDR1 is MGHDK and CDR2 SYGVNS. The CDR3 is 15 residues long. The CDR3 region has the DNA TGTGCCAGCAGTGAATCGCGGGCCACTTACAATGAGCAGTTCTTC. Translated, it gives CASSESRATYNEQFF.

This chain links TRBV20-1 with TRBJ1-1; D is unclear. The CDR3 length is 14 residues. Trimming shortened V by 0 bases and J by 1 base, and 9 bases separated the two germline ends. Germline CDR1 and CDR2: DFQATT and SNEGSKA (reference sequence). CDR3 sequence: CSARDLRENTEAFF. The CDR3 region has the DNA TGCAGTGCTAGAGATTTACGGGAGAACACTGAAGCTTTCTTT.